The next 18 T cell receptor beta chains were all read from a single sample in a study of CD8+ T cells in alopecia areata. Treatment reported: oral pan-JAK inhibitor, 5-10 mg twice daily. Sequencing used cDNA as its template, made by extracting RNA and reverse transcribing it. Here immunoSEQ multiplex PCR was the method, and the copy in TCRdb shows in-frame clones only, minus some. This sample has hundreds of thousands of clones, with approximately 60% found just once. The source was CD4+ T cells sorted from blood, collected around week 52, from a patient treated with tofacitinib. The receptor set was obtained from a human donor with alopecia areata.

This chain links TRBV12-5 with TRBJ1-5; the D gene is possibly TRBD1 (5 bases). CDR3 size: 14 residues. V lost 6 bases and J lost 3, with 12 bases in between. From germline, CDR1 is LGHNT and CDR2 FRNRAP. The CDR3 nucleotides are TGTGCTAGTGGAGGGGCAGGGAACAATCAGCCCCAGCATTTT. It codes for CASGGAGNNQPQHF.

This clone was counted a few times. CDR3: CASSSGPNYGYTF. DNA for the CDR3: TGTGCCAGCAGCTCCGGACCTAACTATGGCTACACCTTC. The gene calls are TRBV9 and TRBJ1-2; D is unresolved. Germline CDR1 SGDLS, CDR2 YYNGEE. The ends were cut back, 4 bases at V and 0 bases at J, with 7 bases in the middle. The CDR3 extends over 13 amino acids.

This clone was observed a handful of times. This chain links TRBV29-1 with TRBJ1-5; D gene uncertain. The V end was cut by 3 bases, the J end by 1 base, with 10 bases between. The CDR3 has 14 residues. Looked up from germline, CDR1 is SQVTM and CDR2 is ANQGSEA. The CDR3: CSVDETVSNQPQHF. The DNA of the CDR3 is TGCAGCGTTGATGAGACGGTGAGCAATCAGCCCCAGCATTTT.

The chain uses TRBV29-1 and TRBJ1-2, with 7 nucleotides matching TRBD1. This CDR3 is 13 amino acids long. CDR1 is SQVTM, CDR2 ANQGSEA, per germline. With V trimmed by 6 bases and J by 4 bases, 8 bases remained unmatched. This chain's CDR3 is CSVMISGGYGYTF. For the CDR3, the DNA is TGCAGCGTCATGATATCAGGGGGCTATGGCTACACCTTC. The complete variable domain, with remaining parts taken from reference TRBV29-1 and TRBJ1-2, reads SAVISQKPSRDICQRGTSLTIQCQVDSQVTMMFWYRQQPGQSLTLIATANQGSEATYESGFVIDKFPISRPNLTFSTLTVSNMSPEDSSIYLCSVMISGGYGYTFGSGTRLTVV.

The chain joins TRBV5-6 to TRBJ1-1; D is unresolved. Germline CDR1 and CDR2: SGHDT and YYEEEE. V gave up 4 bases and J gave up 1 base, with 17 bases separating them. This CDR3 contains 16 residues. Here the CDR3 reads CASSPDLDYRNTEAFF. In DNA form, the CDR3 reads TGTGCCAGCAGCCCCGATCTTGATTACAGGAACACTGAAGCTTTCTTT.

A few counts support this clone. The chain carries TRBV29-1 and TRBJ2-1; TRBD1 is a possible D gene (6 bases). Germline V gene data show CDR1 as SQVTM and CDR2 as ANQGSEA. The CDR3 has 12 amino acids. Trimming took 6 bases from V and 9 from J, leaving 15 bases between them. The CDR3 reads CSVRGGIGEQFF. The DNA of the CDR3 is TGCAGCGTCCGAGGGGGAATCGGTGAGCAGTTCTTC.

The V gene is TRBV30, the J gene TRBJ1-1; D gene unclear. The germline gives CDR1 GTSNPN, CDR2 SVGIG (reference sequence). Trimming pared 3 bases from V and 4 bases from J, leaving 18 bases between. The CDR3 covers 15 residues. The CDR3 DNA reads TGTGCCTGGAGCCCCGGGATCCTTGACGGCACTGAAGCTTTCTTT. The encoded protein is CAWSPGILDGTEAFF.

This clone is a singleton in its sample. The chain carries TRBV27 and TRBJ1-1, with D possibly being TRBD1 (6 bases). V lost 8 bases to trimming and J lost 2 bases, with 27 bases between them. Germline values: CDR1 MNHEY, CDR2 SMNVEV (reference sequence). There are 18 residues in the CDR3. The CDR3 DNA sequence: TGTGCCAGCTGGCACCGAAAAGGGGGACCTCCTCGAAACACTGAAGCTTTCTTT. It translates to CASWHRKGGPPRNTEAFF.

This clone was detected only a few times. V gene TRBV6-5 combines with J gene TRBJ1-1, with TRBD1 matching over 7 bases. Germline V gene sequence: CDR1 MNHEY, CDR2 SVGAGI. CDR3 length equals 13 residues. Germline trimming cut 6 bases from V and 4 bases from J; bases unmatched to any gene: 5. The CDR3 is CASRQGWGTEAFF. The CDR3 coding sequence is TGTGCCAGCAGACAGGGGTGGGGCACTGAAGCTTTCTTT.

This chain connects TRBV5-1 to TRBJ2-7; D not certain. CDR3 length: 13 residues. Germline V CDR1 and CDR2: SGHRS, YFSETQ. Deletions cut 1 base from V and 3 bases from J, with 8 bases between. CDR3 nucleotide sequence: TGCGCCAGCAGCTTGCAGTCTGGCTACGAGCAGTACTTC. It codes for CASSLQSGYEQYF.

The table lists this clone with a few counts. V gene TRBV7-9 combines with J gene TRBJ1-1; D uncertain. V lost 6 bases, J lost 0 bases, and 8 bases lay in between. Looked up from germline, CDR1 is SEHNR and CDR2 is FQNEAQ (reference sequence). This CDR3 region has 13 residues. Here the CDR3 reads CASSSGVNTEAFF. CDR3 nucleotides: TGTGCCAGCAGTTCGGGAGTGAACACTGAAGCTTTCTTT.

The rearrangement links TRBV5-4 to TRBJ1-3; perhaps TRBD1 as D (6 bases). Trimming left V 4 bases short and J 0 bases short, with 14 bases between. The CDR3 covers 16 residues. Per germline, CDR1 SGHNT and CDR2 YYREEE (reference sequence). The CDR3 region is CASSAKGGGSGNTIYF. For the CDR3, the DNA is TGTGCCAGCAGCGCCAAAGGGGGTGGCTCTGGAAACACCATATATTTT.

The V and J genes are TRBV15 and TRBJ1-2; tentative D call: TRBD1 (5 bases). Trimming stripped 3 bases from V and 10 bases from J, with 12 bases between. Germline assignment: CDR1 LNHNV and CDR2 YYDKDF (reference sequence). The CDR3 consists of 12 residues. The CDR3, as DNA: TGTGCCACCAGCAGCCTAAAGGGGTTCTACACCTTC. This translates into CATSSLKGFYTF. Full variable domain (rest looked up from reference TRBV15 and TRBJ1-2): DAMVIQNPRYQVTQFGKPVTLSCSQTLNHNVMYWYQQKSSQAPKLLFHYYDKDFNNEADTPDNFQSRRPNTSFCFLDIRSPGLGDTAMYLCATSSLKGFYTFGSGTRLTVV.

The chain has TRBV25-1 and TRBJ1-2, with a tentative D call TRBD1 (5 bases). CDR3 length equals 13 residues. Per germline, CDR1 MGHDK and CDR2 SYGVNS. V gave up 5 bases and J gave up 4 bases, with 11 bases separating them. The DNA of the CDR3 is TGTGCCAGCAGTCCCGGACAAATCTATGGCTACACCTTC. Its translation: CASSPGQIYGYTF.

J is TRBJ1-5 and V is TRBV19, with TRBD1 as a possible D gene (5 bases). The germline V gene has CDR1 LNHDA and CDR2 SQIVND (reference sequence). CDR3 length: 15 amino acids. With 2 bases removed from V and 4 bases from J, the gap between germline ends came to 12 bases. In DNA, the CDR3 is TGTGCCAGTAGTATAAAGACAGAGCTTAATCAGCCCCAGCATTTT. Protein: CASSIKTELNQPQHF.

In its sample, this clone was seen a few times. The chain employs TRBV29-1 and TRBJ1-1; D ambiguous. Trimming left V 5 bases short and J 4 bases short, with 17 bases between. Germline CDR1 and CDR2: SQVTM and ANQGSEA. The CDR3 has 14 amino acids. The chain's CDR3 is CSVYWAILGTEAFF. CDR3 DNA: TGCAGCGTTTATTGGGCTATTTTGGGCACTGAAGCTTTCTTT.

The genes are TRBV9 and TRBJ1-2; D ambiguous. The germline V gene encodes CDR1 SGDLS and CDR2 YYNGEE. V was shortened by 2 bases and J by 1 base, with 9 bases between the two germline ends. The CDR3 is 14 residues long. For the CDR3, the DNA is TGTGCCAGCAGCGTGGAGACTGGTAACTATGGCTACACCTTC. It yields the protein CASSVETGNYGYTF.

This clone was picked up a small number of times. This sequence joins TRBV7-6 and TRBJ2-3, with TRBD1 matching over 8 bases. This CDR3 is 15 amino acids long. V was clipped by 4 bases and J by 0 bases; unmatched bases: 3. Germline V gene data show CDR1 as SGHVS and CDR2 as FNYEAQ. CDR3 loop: CASSSRTGSTDTQYF. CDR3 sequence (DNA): TGTGCCAGCAGCTCTCGGACAGGGAGCACAGATACGCAGTATTTT. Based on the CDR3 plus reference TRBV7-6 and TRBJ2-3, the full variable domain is GAGVSQSPRYKVTKRGQDVALRCDPISGHVSLYWYRQALGQGPEFLTYFNYEAQQDKSGLPNDRFSAERPEGSISTLTIQRTEQRDSAMYRCASSSRTGSTDTQYFGPGTRLTVL.